This TCR beta chain was sequenced for a study of CD8 T cells in ankylosing spondylitis (dated 2017 in TCRdb). At the level of the whole study: The study profiled T cell receptor beta repertoires in healthy donors and ankylosing spondylitis patients to find disease-linked TCR variants. The whole study cohort included 108 healthy donors and 25 ankylosing spondylitis patients. Peripheral blood was sampled, and synovial fluid was also collected from ankylosing spondylitis patients.

This clonotype was detected only a few times. The clone's antigen remains unknown. No much larger clone exists at a distance of one base, and base qualities are not known. Points the paper makes about the study in general: The disease-linked clones showed a CD8+ phenotype and occurred at relatively low frequencies in peripheral blood. The disease-linked clones were reported to be significantly enriched in matched synovial fluid samples from ankylosing spondylitis patients. Blood from ankylosing spondylitis patients appeared to be characterized by a TCR beta motif composed of 7 to 9 highly homologous amino acid variants. Some of the motif variants had been reported before in the synovial fluid and blood of reactive arthritis patients, a finding that suggests common disease-initiation mechanisms.

Sequenced on an Illumina HiSeq 2500. Quantitative 5'-RACE with molecular barcodes was used to prepare TCR beta libraries. In the authors' own workflow: A new computational method, built on a probabilistic model of VDJ rearrangement, was used to identify disease-linked TCR variants. The public sequencing data were trimmed at Q25 with fastp and processed into clonotypes with MiXCR by TCRdb, which kept only in-frame beta chains. Each entry merges the rows of one CDR3 protein and shows their most common DNA and genes. TCRdb's processing, not the authors', yielded these V and J calls. A total of 200,000 to 250,000 distinct CDR3 sequences appear in this sample, about 7.3% of them only once. 14% of the sample comes from the top ten. The sample taken for sequencing was blood, either unsorted or a sorted T cell fraction (not recorded which). The TCR originated in a male donor with ankylosing spondylitis.

The CDR3 sequence is CASSQTGGQGYTF. The DNA sequence follows: TGCGCCAGCAGCCAAACAGGGGGCCAAGGCTACACCTTC. The chain employs TRBV4-3 and TRBJ1-2, and TRBD1 matches 9 of the central bases. As encoded in the germline V gene, CDR1 is LGHNA while CDR2 is YSLEER. The CDR3 runs 13 residues from the cysteine to the phenylalanine. The kept DNA is CDR3 alone, 39 bases in frame from the first base. Unmatched junction bases come to 3, with V trimmed by 2 bases and J by 8 bases.